Sequencing of this T cell receptor beta chain was carried out in a study of OX40 agonist ivuxolimab in advanced cancers. Trimming removed 5 bases at V and 9 bases at J, with 13 bases between. The CDR3 has 13 amino acids. Germline V gene lookup returns CDR1 SGHTA and CDR2 FQGNSA. A note on this clone: Its matching antigen is unknown.

The repertoire was sequenced with immunoSEQ multiplex PCR; TCRdb's copy has only in-frame clones and lacks some. In the table there are fewer than 20,000 clones, 70% to 90% of which are singletons. Study observations and caveats: Expanded clones tended on average to be more numerous among CD8+ T cells than CD4+.

Here the sequenced sample was CD4+ or CD8+ T cells sorted from blood, taken in a trial of the OX40 agonist ivuxolimab. V is TRBV7-2 and J is TRBJ2-2; the D is unclear. The TCR was taken from an adult with an advanced solid tumor such as melanoma, head and neck, liver or kidney cancer. CDR3 residues: CASSQRPTWELFF. The CDR3 region has the DNA TGTGCCAGCAGCCAGAGGCCTACCTGGGAGCTGTTTTTT.